This TCR beta chain stems from a study of blood T cells in healthy people across ages. General study findings and limits: More naive CD4+ cells and higher diversity were found in long-lived than in aged donors.

The authors ran a second PCR of about 7 to 11 cycles using a sample-barcoded 5' primer and a J-beta primer mix. TCRdb itself ran the 5' RACE reads through MiXCR, one entry per CDR3 protein. The repertoire holds 850,000 to 1,100,000 distinct CDR3 sequences, with about two fifths as singletons. Concerning this clonotype: What it binds is unknown.

The V end lost 7 bases, the J end lost 3 bases, and 18 bases lay between the germline ends. CDR3 length: 15 residues. Looked up from germline, CDR1 is MNHEY and CDR2 is SMNVEV (reference sequence). This chain uses TRBV27 with TRBJ1-1; D unclear. The receptor was isolated from a man younger than 35 in good health. Sequences were obtained from blood. Here the CDR3 reads CASIVGSGLYTEAFF. The CDR3 nucleotides are TGTGCCAGCATCGTGGGGTCAGGCTTGTACACTGAAGCTTTCTTT.